These 8 T cell receptor beta chains were sequenced from one sample in a study of T cells in Graves' hyperthyroidism and ophthalmopathy. RNA transcripts served as the template for amplifying TCR beta CDR3 regions. HTBI primers drove first-round RT-PCR of the TCR CDR3. Each CDR3 protein gets one entry after TCRdb re-called the multiplex PCR reads with MiXCR. The data show 660,000 or so distinct CDR3 sequences, 45% seen once. Material for sequencing was peripheral blood or thyroid tissue (not recorded which). These receptors all stem from an adult man with Graves' disease, either hyperthyroidism or ophthalmopathy (not recorded which).

The table lists this clonotype with many counts. The chain links TRBV2 to TRBJ1-2; 7 bases are shared with TRBD1. CDR3 size: 14 residues. The germline gives CDR1 SNHLY, CDR2 FYNNEI. With V trimmed by 4 bases and J by 4 bases, 6 bases remained unmatched. CDR3 in DNA: TGTGCCAGCAGTGGTGACAGGGTAGGCTATGGCTACACCTTC. It specifies CASSGDRVGYGYTF.

This clonotype appeared a few times. The gene calls are TRBV7-8 and TRBJ1-3, with D possibly matching TRBD1 (6 bases). CDR3 length equals 15 residues. Germline lookup yields CDR1 SGHVS and CDR2 FQNEAQ. Trimming shortened V by 5 bases and J by 4 bases, and 15 bases separated the two germline ends. As DNA, the CDR3 is TGTGCCAGCAGCCAATTGGGACAAATCGGAAACACCATATATTTT. Translating gives CASSQLGQIGNTIYF.

This clonotype occurred many times. This sequence joins TRBV15 and TRBJ1-5; TRBD1 is a possible D gene (5 bases). V gave up 0 bases and J gave up 0 bases, with 12 bases separating them. Germline CDR1 reads LNHNV; CDR2 reads YYDKDF (reference sequence). This CDR3 is built from 17 residues. The CDR3 DNA sequence: TGTGCCACCAGCAGAGACCCGGGACGTAATAGCAATCAGCCCCAGCATTTT. Translated: CATSRDPGRNSNQPQHF.

This clonotype was recorded only once. Since a much larger clone is just one base distant, this may be a read error. V gene TRBV9 combines with J gene TRBJ1-2; no definite D call. Germline values: CDR1 SGDLS, CDR2 YYNGEE. The length of the CDR3 is 9 residues. V lost 6 bases, J lost 8 bases, and 5 bases lay in between. CDR3 in amino acids: CASMMGYTF. CDR3 in DNA: TGTGCCAGCATGATGGGCTACACCTTC.

The genes are TRBV20-1 and TRBJ1-4; 7 nucleotides line up with TRBD1. Germline values: CDR1 DFQATT, CDR2 SNEGSKA (reference sequence). The CDR3 sequence is 13 residues long. Trimming cost V 1 base and J 7 bases; bases outside gene matches: 3. CDR3 bases: TGCAGTGCTAGAGGGGCAGGGGGTGAAAAACTGTTTTTT. It yields the protein CSARGAGGEKLFF.

This clonotype appeared a single time. This rearrangement joins TRBV7-3 to TRBJ2-3, with D maybe TRBD1 (6 bases). Trimming pared 4 bases from V and 3 bases from J, leaving 14 bases between. The germline V gene encodes CDR1 SGHTA and CDR2 FQGTGA. The CDR3 runs to 15 residues. DNA for the CDR3: TGTGCCAGCAGCTCCCAGGGGTTTGTGACAGATACGCAGTATTTT. This translates into CASSSQGFVTDTQYF.

Comments on this clonotype: Sequence at one end of the junction differs from germline and may be a read error. V usage is TRBV7-2 and J usage is TRBJ1-3; a possible D gene is TRBD1 (5 bases). CDR1 is SGHTA, CDR2 FQGNSA, per germline. This CDR3 comprises 12 residues. CDR3 sequence: CASSQAGTGVGF. For the CDR3, the DNA is TGTGCCAGCAGCCAAGCCGGGACCGGCGTGGGGTTT.

A word on this clonotype: A read error may account for a junction end that differs from germline. J is TRBJ1-5 and V is TRBV7-8; no clear D gene. This CDR3 comprises 15 residues. CDR1 and CDR2 from the germline V gene are SGHVS and FQNEAQ. The CDR3 DNA follows: TGTGCCAGCAGCTTAGAGCTAGGCAGCAATCAGCCCCAGCGTTTT. It yields the protein CASSLELGSNQPQRF. The whole variable domain, remainder taken from reference TRBV7-8 and TRBJ1-5, is GAGVSQSPRYKVAKRGQDVALRCDPISGHVSLFWYQQALGQGPEFLTYFQNEAQLDKSGLPSDRFFAERPEGSVSTLKIQRTQQEDSAVYLCASSLELGSNQPQRFGDGTRLSIL.